This TCR beta chain was documented in a study of shared clonotypes between healthy human individuals. Details on this clone: Different DNA sequences within this sample yield the same CDR3.

Naive CD8 cells lacked CD45RO, underwent positive selection for CCR7 and left out terminally differentiated effector memory CD45RA+ cells. Trimming pared 1 base from V and 1 base from J, leaving 7 bases between. The CDR3 is 14 residues long. CDR1 and CDR2 from the germline V gene are SGHAT and FQNNGV. This table comes from immunoSEQ multiplex PCR, and its TCRdb copy is limited to in-frame clones, with some not included. Among around 2,000,000 clones listed, more than 85% were seen once. This TCR derives from a man between 18 and 29 years old in good health. Some clones in this sample may be carry-over from other donors' samples. Sequencing was performed on naive CD8+ T cells from PBMCs. The V gene is TRBV11-2, the J gene TRBJ1-1; D unresolved. CDR3 protein: CASSLGAGNTEAFF. For the CDR3, the DNA is TGTGCCAGCAGCTTAGGAGCGGGGAACACTGAAGCTTTCTTT.